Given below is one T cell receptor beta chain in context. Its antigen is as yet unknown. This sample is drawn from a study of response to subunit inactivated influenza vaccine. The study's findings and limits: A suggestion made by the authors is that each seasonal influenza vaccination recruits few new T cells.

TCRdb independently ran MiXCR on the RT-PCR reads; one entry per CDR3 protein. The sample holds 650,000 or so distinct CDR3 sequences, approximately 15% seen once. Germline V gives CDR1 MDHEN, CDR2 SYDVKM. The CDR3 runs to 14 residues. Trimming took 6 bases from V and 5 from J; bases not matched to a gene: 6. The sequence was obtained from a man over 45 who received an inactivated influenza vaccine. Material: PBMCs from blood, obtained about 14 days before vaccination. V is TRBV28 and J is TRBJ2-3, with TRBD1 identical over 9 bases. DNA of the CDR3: TGTGCCAGCAGAAGGGACAGGGCTGGAGATACGCAGTATTTT. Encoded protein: CASRRDRAGDTQYF.